Each of the 13 T cell receptor beta chains below was sequenced from the same sample in a study of cytomegalovirus exposure and HLA in healthy donors. This table comes from immunoSEQ multiplex PCR, and its TCRdb copy is limited to in-frame clones, with some not included. The repertoire holds hundreds of thousands of clones, about nine tenths seen once, with roughly 2% in the top ten. The specimen sequenced was PBMCs. The origin of the receptors is a woman younger than 30 in good health and CMV-seropositive.

This chain uses TRBV28 with TRBJ2-1; 13 nucleotides agree with TRBD2. V dropped 3 bases and J dropped 3; count of bases not matched to a gene: 5. Germline V gene data show CDR1 as MDHEN and CDR2 as SYDVKM. CDR3 length equals 17 residues. Here the CDR3 reads CASSLELAGGLYNEQFF. The CDR3, as DNA: TGTGCCAGCAGTTTGGAACTAGCGGGAGGGCTCTACAATGAGCAGTTCTTC.

The rearrangement joins TRBV2 to TRBJ2-3, with unresolved D. V shed 1 base and J shed 6 bases, with 17 bases lying between them. CDR1 and CDR2 from the germline V gene are SNHLY and FYNNEI. This CDR3 contains 16 residues. CDR3 loop: CASSEVETSFMDTQYF. The CDR3 nucleotides are TGTGCCAGCAGTGAAGTCGAGACATCGTTCATGGATACGCAGTATTTT.

V gene TRBV30 combines with J gene TRBJ1-2; D is unclear. This CDR3 contains 12 residues. Trimming cost V 4 bases and J 2 bases, with 8 bases left between them. Germline lookup yields CDR1 GTSNPN and CDR2 SVGIG (reference sequence). The CDR3 here is CAWTPGNYGYTF. In DNA form, the CDR3 reads TGTGCCTGGACCCCAGGAAACTATGGCTACACCTTC.

This sequence joins TRBV5-1 and TRBJ2-7; weak D call: TRBD2 (6 bases). This CDR3 has 14 amino acids. The germline V gene encodes CDR1 SGHRS and CDR2 YFSETQ. The V end was cut by 0 bases, the J end by 3 bases, with 10 bases between. CDR3 in amino acids: CASSLGGGDYEQYF. The CDR3 DNA sequence: TGCGCCAGCAGCTTGGGTGGAGGGGACTACGAGCAGTACTTC.

This clone was counted a single time. This chain connects TRBV15 to TRBJ2-5; 10 positions agree with TRBD1. CDR3 length equals 13 residues. V trimming: 9 bases; J trimming: 2 bases; junction bases outside the gene matches: 3. CDR1 and CDR2 (germline): LNHNV, YYDKDF (reference sequence). CDR3 bases: TGTGCCACTTCGGGACAGGGGCAAGAGACCCAGTACTTC. This sequence encodes CATSGQGQETQYF.

The chain joins TRBV7-3 to TRBJ2-7; 12 nucleotides match TRBD2. CDR1 SGHTA and CDR2 FQGTGA come from the germline V gene. CDR3 length equals 13 residues. After removal of 8 bases from V and 1 base from J, the junction contained 0 bases not matched to a gene. The CDR3 protein is CASGLAGSYEQYF. Here the CDR3 DNA reads TGTGCCAGCGGACTAGCGGGGTCCTACGAGCAGTACTTC.

In this sample, this clone turned up once. This rearrangement joins TRBV9 to TRBJ2-1; D may be TRBD2 (5 bases). This CDR3 is 12 amino acids long. Germline-derived CDR1 and CDR2 are SGDLS and YYNGEE. Trimming removed 0 bases at V and 8 bases at J, with 6 bases between. The CDR3 nucleotides read TGTGCCAGCAGCGTAGTAGCGTATGAGCAGTTCTTC. Protein sequence: CASSVVAYEQFF.

V gene TRBV6-1 combines with J gene TRBJ2-7, with 9 bases that match TRBD1. Germline lookup yields CDR1 MNHNS and CDR2 SASEGT. The trim removed 7 bases at V and 0 bases at J, leaving 7 bases unmatched. The CDR3 loop spans 15 amino acids. In DNA form, the CDR3 reads TGTGCCAGCATCGACAGGGGGGACAGCTCCTACGAGCAGTACTTC. Amino acids: CASIDRGDSSYEQYF.

This clone was counted between two and nine times. The chain is built from TRBV30 and TRBJ1-5; 7 bases match TRBD1. CDR1 GTSNPN and CDR2 SVGIG come from the germline V gene (reference sequence). The length of the CDR3 is 13 residues. Trimming cost V 2 bases and J 11 bases; bases outside gene matches: 9. CDR3 nucleotide sequence: TGTGCCTGGAGTCACAGGGGTTCGTCCTCCCAGCATTTT. Amino acids: CAWSHRGSSSQHF.

The V and J genes are TRBV10-3 and TRBJ2-3; the match to TRBD2 covers 11 bases. CDR3 size: 16 residues. The V gene end was trimmed by 3 bases and the J gene end by 6 bases; junction bases not matched to a gene: 8. In germline, CDR1 is ENHRY, CDR2 SYGVKD. The CDR3 DNA reads TGTGCCATCAGTGAAGGTAGTAGCGGGAGGGGGGATACGCAGTATTTT. It is translated as CAISEGSSGRGDTQYF.

The V gene is TRBV28, the J gene TRBJ2-7; weak D call: TRBD2 (6 bases). Trimming removed 2 bases at V and 5 bases at J, with 16 bases between. Germline V gives CDR1 MDHEN, CDR2 SYDVKM. The CDR3 is 15 amino acids. The CDR3 is CASSLPGLFLDEQYF. The CDR3 DNA reads as TGTGCCAGCAGTTTACCGGGACTCTTCCTGGACGAGCAGTACTTC.

V usage is TRBV10-3 and J usage is TRBJ2-1; the match to TRBD1 covers 7 bases. This CDR3 has 13 amino acids. After removal of 7 bases from V and 8 bases from J, the junction contained 8 bases not matched to a gene. Looked up from germline, CDR1 is ENHRY and CDR2 is SYGVKD. CDR3 region: CAITAGGRDEQFF. In DNA form, the CDR3 reads TGTGCCATCACCGCAGGGGGTCGCGATGAGCAGTTCTTC.

This chain links TRBV30 with TRBJ1-2; D is undetermined. V lost 0 bases and J lost 8, with 13 bases in between. Germline V gene sequence: CDR1 GTSNPN, CDR2 SVGIG (reference sequence). This CDR3 spans 13 amino acids. CDR3 region: CAWSVHGYRGYTF. In nucleotides, the CDR3 is TGTGCCTGGAGTGTACACGGGTATAGGGGCTACACCTTC.